The 7 T cell receptor beta chains reported below all come from one sample, sequenced in a study of cytomegalovirus exposure and HLA in healthy donors. Vbeta (60) and Jbeta (13) primers were used in the PCR. The assay was immunoSEQ multiplex PCR, and TCRdb's table has in-frame clones only and misses some. Among approximately 160,000 clones, roughly 77% were seen once, and the ten largest hold around 2.5%. The material sequenced was PBMCs. Receptors originate from a woman between 35 and 50 years old in good health and CMV-seropositive.

V is TRBV10-1 and J is TRBJ2-3; D unclear. The CDR3 totals 14 residues. Between the trimmed V and J ends, which lost 0 bases and 5 bases, there was a span of 9 bases. The germline V gene encodes CDR1 WNHNN and CDR2 SYGVQD (reference sequence). As DNA, the CDR3 is TGCGCCAGCAGTGAGTCCCTACTCCAAGATACGCAGTATTTT. As protein: CASSESLLQDTQYF.

This chain uses TRBV30 with TRBJ1-2, with TRBD1 matching over 8 bases. V lost 2 bases to trimming and J lost 4 bases; unmatched junction nucleotides: 3. Germline CDR1 reads GTSNPN; CDR2 reads SVGIG (reference sequence). The CDR3 has 13 amino acids. CDR3 loop: CAWSWTGSYGYTF. In nucleotides, the CDR3 is TGTGCCTGGAGTTGGACAGGGAGCTATGGCTACACCTTC.

The rearrangement uses TRBV14 and TRBJ1-2; D gene uncertain. Germline V gene lookup returns CDR1 SGHDN and CDR2 FVKESK. V was pared by 4 bases and J by 2 bases, with 11 bases between. The length of the CDR3 is 14 residues. CDR3 DNA sequence: TGTGCCAGCAGCCTTATGGCGGGAAACTATGGCTACACCTTC. Amino acids: CASSLMAGNYGYTF.

The chain recombines TRBV11-3 with TRBJ2-7, with D tentatively TRBD1 (5 bases). With 1 base removed from V and 6 bases from J, the gap between germline ends came to 13 bases. Germline CDR1 reads SGHNT; CDR2 reads YENEEA. The CDR3 length is 14 residues. The DNA for the CDR3 is TGTGCCAGCAGCTTAGGCGACAGCTGGGGCGAGCAGTACTTC. Its protein product is CASSLGDSWGEQYF.

Notes on this clone: Other DNA variants within this sample encode the same CDR3. The genes are TRBV19 and TRBJ1-3, with unresolved D. Germline loops: CDR1 LNHDA, CDR2 SQIVND (reference sequence). Trimming cost V 2 bases and J 0 bases, with 5 bases left between them. The CDR3 sequence is 14 residues long. CDR3 protein: CASSIRGSGNTIYF. In nucleotides, the CDR3 is TGTGCCAGTAGTATACGGGGCTCTGGAAACACCATATATTTT.

This clone was found a few times. The chain is built from TRBV5-1 and TRBJ2-7, with TRBD1 matching over 12 bases. This CDR3 is built from 15 residues. Losses at the gene ends were 4 bases for V and 6 bases for J; bases not matched to a gene: 8. Germline values: CDR1 SGHRS, CDR2 YFSETQ. CDR3 DNA: TGCGCCAGCAGCCCACCCGGGACAGGGGGCGCCGAGCAGTACTTC. Translating gives CASSPPGTGGAEQYF.

The genes are TRBV23-1 and TRBJ1-1, with D possibly matching TRBD1 (5 bases). TRBV23-1 is reported as an ORF; its role is uncertain. V lost 1 base to trimming and J lost 0 bases, with 36 bases between them. The CDR3 consists of 24 residues. In DNA form, the CDR3 reads TGCGCCAGCAGTCAATACCTAAGGGAGGGGTTCACTTACTACACCTCGAGCATGAACACTGAAGCTTTCTTT. Residues: CASSQYLREGFTYYTSSMNTEAFF.